This record covers a single T cell receptor (beta chain). The data belong to a study of T-cell reconstitution after alpha-beta-depleted transplantation in children. This CDR3 comprises 14 residues. V gave up 0 bases and J gave up 5 bases, with 10 bases separating them. CDR1 LNHNV and CDR2 YYDKDF come from the germline V gene (reference sequence). Unique molecular identifiers were incorporated into the prepared TCRbeta library. MiXCR, run by TCRdb on the PCR reads, gives a single entry per CDR3 protein. The sample consists of roughly 500,000 distinct CDR3 sequences, approximately 30% of them appearing once.

The V and J genes are TRBV15 and TRBJ1-2; D is ambiguous. This TCR came from a human donor who donated a stem cell graft to a child with aplastic anemia. The sequenced sample was PBMCs from the stem cell graft donor, obtained from the stem cell graft. The chain's CDR3 is CATSRDRKVYGYTF. In DNA, the CDR3 is TGTGCCACCAGCAGAGATCGGAAAGTTTATGGCTACACCTTC.